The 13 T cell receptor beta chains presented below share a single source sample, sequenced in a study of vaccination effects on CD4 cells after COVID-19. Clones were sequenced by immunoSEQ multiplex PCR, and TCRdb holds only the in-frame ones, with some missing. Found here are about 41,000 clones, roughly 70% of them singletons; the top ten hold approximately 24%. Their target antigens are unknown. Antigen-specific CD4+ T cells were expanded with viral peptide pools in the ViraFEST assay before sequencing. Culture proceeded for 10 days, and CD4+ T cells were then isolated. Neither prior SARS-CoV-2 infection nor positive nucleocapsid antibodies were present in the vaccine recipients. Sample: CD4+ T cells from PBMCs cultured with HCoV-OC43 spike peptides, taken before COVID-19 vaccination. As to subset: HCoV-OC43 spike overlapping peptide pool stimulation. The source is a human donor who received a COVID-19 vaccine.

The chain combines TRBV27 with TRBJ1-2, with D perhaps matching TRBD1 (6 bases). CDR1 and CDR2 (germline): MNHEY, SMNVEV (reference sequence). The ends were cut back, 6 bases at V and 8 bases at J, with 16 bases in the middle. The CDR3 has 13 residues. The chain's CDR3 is CASSRTGTRGYTF. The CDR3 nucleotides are TGTGCCAGCAGCCGAACAGGGACGAGAGGCTACACCTTC.

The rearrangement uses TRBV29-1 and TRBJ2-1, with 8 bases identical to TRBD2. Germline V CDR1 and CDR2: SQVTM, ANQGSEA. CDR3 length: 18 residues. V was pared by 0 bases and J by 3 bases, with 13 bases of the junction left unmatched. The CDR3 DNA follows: TGCAGCGTTGAAGATTTAGGCCGGGGACTAGGGGGCTACAATGAGCAGTTCTTC. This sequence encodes CSVEDLGRGLGGYNEQFF.

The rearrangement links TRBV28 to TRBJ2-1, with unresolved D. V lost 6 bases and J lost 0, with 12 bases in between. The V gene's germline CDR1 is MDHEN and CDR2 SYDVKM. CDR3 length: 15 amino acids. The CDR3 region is CASRSGETSYNEQFF. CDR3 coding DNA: TGTGCCAGCAGATCTGGGGAAACCTCCTACAATGAGCAGTTCTTC.

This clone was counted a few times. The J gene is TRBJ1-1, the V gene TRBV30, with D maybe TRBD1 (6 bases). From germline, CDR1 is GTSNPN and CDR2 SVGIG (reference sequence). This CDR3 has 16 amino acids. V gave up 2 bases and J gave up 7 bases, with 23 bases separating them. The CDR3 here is CAWSRSRTGRGGEAFF. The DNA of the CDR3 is TGTGCCTGGAGTCGATCAAGAACAGGGAGGGGTGGTGAAGCTTTCTTT.

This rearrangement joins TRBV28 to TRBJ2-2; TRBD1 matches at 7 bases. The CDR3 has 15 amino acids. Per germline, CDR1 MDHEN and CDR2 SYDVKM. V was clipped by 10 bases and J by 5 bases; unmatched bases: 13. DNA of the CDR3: TGTGCCACCACGCTACTCGACAGGGCTACCGGGGAGCTGTTTTTT. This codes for CATTLLDRATGELFF.

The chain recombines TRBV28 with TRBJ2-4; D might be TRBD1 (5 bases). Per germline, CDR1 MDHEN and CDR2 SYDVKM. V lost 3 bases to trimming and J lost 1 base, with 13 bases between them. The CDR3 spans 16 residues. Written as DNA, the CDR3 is TGTGCCAGCAGTTTTTGGCAGGGCCGCGCCAAAAACATTCAGTACTTC. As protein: CASSFWQGRAKNIQYF.

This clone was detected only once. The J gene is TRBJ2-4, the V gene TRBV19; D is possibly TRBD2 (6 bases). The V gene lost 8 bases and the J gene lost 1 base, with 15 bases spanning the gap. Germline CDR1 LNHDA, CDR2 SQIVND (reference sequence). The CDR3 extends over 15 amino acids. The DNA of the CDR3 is TGTGCCAGTGGGGGGATAGCTTCGGCCAAAAACATTCAGTACTTC. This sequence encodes CASGGIASAKNIQYF.

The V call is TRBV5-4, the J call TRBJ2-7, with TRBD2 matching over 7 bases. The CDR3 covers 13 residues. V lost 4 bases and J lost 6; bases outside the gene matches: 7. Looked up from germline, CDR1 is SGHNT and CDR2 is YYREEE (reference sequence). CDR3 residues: CASSLLGGFEQYF. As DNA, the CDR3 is TGTGCCAGCAGCCTCCTCGGGGGGTTCGAGCAGTACTTC.

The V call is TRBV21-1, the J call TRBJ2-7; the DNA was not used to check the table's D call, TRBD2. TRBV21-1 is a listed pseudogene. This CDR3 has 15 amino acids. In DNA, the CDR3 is TGTGCCAGCAGCAAAGTGCGCGGGTACATTTACGAGCAGTACTTC. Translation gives CASSKVRGYIYEQYF.

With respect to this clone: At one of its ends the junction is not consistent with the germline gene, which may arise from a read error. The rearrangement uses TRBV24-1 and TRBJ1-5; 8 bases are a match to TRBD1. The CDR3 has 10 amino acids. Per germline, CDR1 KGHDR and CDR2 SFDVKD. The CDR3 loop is CATSDLTGGF. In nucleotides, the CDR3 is TGTGCCACCAGTGATTTGACAGGGGGTTTT.

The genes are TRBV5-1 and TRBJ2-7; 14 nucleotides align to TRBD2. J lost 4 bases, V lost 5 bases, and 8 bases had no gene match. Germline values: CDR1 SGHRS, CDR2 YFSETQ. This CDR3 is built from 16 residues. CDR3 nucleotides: TGCGCCAGCAGAGGACTAGCGGGAGGTTCCGCGTACGAGCAGTACTTC. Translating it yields CASRGLAGGSAYEQYF.

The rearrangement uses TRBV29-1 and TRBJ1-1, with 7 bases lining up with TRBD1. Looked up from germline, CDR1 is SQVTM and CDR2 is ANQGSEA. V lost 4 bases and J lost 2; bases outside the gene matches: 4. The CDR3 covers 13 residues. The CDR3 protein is CSVVPGGNTEAFF. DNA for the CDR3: TGCAGCGTTGTCCCAGGGGGAAACACTGAAGCTTTCTTT.

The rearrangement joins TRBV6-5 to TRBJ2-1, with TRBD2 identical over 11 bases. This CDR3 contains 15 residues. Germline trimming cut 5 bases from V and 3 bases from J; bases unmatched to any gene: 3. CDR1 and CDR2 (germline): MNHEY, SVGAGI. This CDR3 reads CASSLAGGFYNEQFF. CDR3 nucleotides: TGTGCCAGCAGTCTAGCGGGAGGCTTCTACAATGAGCAGTTCTTC.